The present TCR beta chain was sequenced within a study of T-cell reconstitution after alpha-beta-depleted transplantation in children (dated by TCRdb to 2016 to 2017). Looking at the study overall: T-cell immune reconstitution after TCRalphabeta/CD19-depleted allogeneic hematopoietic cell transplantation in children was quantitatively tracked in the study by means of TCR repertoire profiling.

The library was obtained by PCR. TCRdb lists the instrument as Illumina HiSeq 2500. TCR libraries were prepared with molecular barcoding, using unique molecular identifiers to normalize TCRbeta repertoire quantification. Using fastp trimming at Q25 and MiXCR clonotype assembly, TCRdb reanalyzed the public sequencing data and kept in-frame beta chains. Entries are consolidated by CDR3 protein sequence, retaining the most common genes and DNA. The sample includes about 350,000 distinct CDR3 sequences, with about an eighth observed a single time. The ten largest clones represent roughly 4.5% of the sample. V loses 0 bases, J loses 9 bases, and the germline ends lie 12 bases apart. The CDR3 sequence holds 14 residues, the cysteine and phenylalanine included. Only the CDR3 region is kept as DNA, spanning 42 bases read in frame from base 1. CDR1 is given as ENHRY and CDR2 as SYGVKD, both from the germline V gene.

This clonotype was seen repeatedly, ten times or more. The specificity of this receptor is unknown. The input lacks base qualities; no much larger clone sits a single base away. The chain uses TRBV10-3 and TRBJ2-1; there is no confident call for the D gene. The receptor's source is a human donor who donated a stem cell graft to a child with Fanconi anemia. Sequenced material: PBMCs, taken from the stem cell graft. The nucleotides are TGTGCCATCAGTGAGTCGCAGGTTTTCGGTGAGCAGTTCTTC. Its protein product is CAISESQVFGEQFF.